This T cell receptor (beta chain) came from a study of beta chain features in type 1 diabetes. Study-wide points: The study found moderately but significantly shorter TCRB CDR3s in all four CD4+ subsets of Type 1 diabetes patients. PCR could preferentially amplify shorter templates, alike in patients and controls.

Germline loops: CDR1 WSHSY, CDR2 SAAADI. J gave up 5 bases and V 3 bases, and 16 bases lay outside the gene matches. The CDR3 runs 19 residues. Markers CD45RO/CCR7/CD25/CD127/CD95/CD27 served to sort CD4+ naive, central memory, regulatory and stem cell-like memory cells. As for this clone: Its target is unknown.

Sequencing targeted expressed TCRB transcripts, as all isolated RNA had been reverse transcribed. Generated by immunoSEQ multiplex PCR, the TCRdb table keeps only in-frame clones and is missing some. The table has about 16,000 clones, just under 55% seen once. The gene calls are TRBV10-2 and TRBJ2-1; 10 bases fit TRBD1. The sequence was obtained from a woman between 18 and 29 years old in good health. The sample comprised stem cell memory CD4+ T cells from blood. The CDR3 spells CASSDRDRGLLFSNNEQFF. The CDR3 DNA sequence: TGCGCCAGCAGTGACCGGGACAGGGGCCTTCTTTTTTCCAACAATGAGCAGTTCTTC.